This T cell receptor beta chain was observed in a study of T cell clonality in common variable immunodeficiency. Study-level findings and limits: In common variable immunodeficiency, TCR beta chains reportedly carried fewer deletions and N-nucleotide insertions.

Method: immunoSEQ multiplex PCR; TCRdb's copy keeps in-frame clones and lacks some. The sample has 50,000 to 60,000 clones, none seen only once. Patients and controls were mostly of Caucasian heritage. With V trimmed by 2 bases and J by 1 base, 7 bases remained unmatched. This CDR3 has 17 amino acids. The germline V gene has CDR1 SGHRS and CDR2 YFSETQ. This clone was found many times. Its antigen is unidentified. The CDR3 extends 3 residues past the end of the read, so its final part is completed from the germline J gene. This clonotype was obtained from a person aged 18 to 70 in good health. Sequences were obtained from peripheral blood mononuclear cells. The rearrangement joins TRBV5-1 to TRBJ2-2; 8 positions match TRBD1. CDR3 DNA (partial): TGCGCCAGCAGCTTAGGGCAGGGGGCCCTGAACACCGGGGAG. Protein: CASSLGQGALNTGE. The complete CDR3 sequence is CASSLGQGALNTGELFF.